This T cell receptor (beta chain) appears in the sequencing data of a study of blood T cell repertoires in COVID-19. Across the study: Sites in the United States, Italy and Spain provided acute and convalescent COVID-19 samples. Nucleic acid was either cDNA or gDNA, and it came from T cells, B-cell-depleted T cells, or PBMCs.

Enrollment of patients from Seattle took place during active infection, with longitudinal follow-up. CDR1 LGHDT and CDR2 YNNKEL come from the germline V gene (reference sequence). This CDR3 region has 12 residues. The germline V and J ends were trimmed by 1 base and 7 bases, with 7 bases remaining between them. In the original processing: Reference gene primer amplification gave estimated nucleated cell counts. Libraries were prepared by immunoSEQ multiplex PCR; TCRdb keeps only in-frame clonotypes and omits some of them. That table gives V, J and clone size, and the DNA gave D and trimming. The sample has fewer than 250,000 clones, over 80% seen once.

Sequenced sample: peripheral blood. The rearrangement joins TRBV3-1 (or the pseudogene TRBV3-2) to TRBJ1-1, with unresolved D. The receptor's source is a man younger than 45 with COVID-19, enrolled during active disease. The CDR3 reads CASSQGGGEAFF. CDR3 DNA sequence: TGTGCCAGCAGCCAAGGAGGAGGTGAAGCTTTCTTT.